This entry describes one TCR beta chain. The donors were in the roughly 120-subject validation cohort, distinct from the approximately 700-subject first cohort. The entry originates in a study of cytomegalovirus exposure and HLA in healthy donors. The assay was immunoSEQ multiplex PCR, and TCRdb's table has in-frame clones only and misses some. The sample has about 49,000 clones; nearly 95% are singletons. The CDR3 contains 13 residues. Germline assignment: CDR1 MDHEN and CDR2 SYDVKM. Trimming pared 4 bases from V and 3 bases from J, leaving 7 bases between. The sequenced material came from PBMCs. The rearrangement uses TRBV28 and TRBJ2-1, with D possibly matching TRBD2 (5 bases). This TCR came from a woman aged 18-30 years in good health and CMV-seropositive. In DNA form, the CDR3 reads TGTGCCAGCAGTTCCGGGATCTACAATGAGCAGTTCTTC. Residues: CASSSGIYNEQFF.